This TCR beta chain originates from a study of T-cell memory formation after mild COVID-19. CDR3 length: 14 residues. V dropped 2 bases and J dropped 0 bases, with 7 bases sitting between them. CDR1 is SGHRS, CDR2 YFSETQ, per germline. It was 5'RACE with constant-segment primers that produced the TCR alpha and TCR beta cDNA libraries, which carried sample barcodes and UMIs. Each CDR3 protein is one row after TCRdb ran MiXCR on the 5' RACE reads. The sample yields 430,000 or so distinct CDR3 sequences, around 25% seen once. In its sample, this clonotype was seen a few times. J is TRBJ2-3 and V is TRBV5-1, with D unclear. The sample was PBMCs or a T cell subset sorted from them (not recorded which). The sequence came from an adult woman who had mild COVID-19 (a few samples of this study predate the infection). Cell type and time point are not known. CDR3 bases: TGCGCCAGCAGCTTCGGCCAGAGCACAGATACGCAGTATTTT. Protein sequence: CASSFGQSTDTQYF.